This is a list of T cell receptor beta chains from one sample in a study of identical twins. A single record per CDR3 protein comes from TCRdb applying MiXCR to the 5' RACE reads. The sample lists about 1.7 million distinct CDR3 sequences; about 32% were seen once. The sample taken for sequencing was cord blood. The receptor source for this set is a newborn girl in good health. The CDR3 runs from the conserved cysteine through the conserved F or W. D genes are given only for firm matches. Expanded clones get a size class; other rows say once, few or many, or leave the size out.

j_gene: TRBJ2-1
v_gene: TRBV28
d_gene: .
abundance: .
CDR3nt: TGTGCCAGCAGTTCCCCGGACCGGGGAAATGAGCAGTTCTTC
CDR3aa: CASSSPDRGNEQFF

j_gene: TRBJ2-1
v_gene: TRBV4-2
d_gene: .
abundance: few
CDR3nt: TGTGCCAGCAGTCCGGGTCGGTCTCCGGGGTGGTTCTTC
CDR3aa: CASSPGRSPGWFF

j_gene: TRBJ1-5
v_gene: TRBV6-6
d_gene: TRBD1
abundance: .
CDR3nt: TGTGCCAGCATTCATGACAGGGTCGGTCAGCCCCAGCATTTT
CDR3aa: CASIHDRVGQPQHF

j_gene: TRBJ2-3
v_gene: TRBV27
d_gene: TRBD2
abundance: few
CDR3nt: TGTGCCAGCAGTTTATTAGGGACTAGCGGGATCTTAAGCACAGATACGCAGTATTTT
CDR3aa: CASSLLGTSGILSTDTQYF

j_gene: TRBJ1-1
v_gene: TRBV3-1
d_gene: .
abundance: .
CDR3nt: TGTGCCAGCAGCCAAAGCGGGCCGAACACTGAAGCTTTCTTT
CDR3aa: CASSQSGPNTEAFF

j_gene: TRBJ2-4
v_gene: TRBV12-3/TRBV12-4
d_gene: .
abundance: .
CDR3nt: TGTGCCAGCAGTTGGCAGGGTTACGAGCCGTACTTC
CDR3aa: CASSWQGYEPYF

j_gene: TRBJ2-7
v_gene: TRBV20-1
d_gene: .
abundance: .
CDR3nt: TGCAGTGCTAGAGATCATTCCCGAAACGAGCAGTACTTC
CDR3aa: CSARDHSRNEQYF

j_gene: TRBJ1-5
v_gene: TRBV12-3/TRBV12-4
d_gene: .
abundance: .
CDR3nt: TGTGCCAGCAGTTTACGGCCCAAACAGCCCCAGCATTTT
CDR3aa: CASSLRPKQPQHF

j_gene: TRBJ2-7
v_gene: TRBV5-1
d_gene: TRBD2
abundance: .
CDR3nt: TGCGCCAGCAGCTTGTTGAGCGGGGACCACTACGAGCAGTACTTC
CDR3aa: CASSLLSGDHYEQYF

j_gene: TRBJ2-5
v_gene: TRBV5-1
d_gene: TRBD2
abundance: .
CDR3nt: TGCGCCAGCAGCTCCTTAACAACTAGCGGGGGCCAAGAGACCCAGTACTTC
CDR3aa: CASSSLTTSGGQETQYF

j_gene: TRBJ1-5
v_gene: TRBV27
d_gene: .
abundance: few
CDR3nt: TGTGCCAGCAGTTCGACAGGCCCTAGCAATCAGCCCCAGCATTTT
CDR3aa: CASSSTGPSNQPQHF

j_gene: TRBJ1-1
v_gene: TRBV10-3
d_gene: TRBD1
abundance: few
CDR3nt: TGTGCCATCAGTGAAGGGGACAGGGACACTGAAGCTTTCTTT
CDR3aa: CAISEGDRDTEAFF

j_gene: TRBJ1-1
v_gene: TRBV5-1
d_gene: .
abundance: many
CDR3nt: TGCGCCAGCAGCTTGGTGTCAGCGAACACTGAAGCTTTCTTT
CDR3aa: CASSLVSANTEAFF

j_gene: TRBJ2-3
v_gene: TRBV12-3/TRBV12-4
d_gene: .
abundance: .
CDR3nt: TGTGCCAGCAGTTTATCTAGCCATACGCAGTATTTT
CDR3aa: CASSLSSHTQYF

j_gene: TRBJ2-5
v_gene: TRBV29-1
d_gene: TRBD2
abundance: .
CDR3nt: TGCAGTTTCGTTCGGGGGGAGCAGTACTTC
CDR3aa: CSFVRGEQYF

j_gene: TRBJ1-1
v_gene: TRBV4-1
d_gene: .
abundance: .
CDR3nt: TGCGCCAGCAGCCCTTCTCCCCGGGGGGCGTACACTGAAGCTTTCTTT
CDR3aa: CASSPSPRGAYTEAFF

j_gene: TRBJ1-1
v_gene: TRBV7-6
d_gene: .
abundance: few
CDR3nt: TGTGCCAGCAGCTCACCCGCTGGAATGCAGATCATGAACACTGAAGCTTTCTTT
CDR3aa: CASSSPAGMQIMNTEAFF

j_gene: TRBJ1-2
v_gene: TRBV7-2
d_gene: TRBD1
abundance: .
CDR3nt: TGTGCCAGCAGCTTTGGCGCGACAGGGGTGAATGGCTACACCTTC
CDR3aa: CASSFGATGVNGYTF